This T cell receptor (beta chain) came from a study of blood T cell repertoires in COVID-19. Per the original methods: Amplifying reference gene primers gave estimates of nucleated cell counts. Profiling relied on immunoSEQ multiplex PCR, and the TCRdb table lists in-frame clones only, not all of them. D and trimming come from the DNA, and the V and J calls and clone size come from that table. The table shows about 280,000 clones, with approximately 80% occurring only once. Trimming at V came to 5 bases and at J to 1 base, leaving 7 bases not matched to a gene. Germline CDR1 MDHEN, CDR2 SYDVKM. The CDR3 is made up of 15 amino acids. A COVID-19 case had been met by exposed participants during the 2 weeks before study entry.

The receptor comes from a man aged 35 to 55 who had been exposed to COVID-19. V gene TRBV28 combines with J gene TRBJ1-1, with 7 nucleotides matching TRBD1. The sample was PBMCs or T cells enriched from blood (not recorded which). The CDR3 sequence: CASSNTGASNTEAFF. In nucleotides, the CDR3 is TGTGCCAGCAGTAACACAGGGGCTTCGAACACTGAAGCTTTCTTT.